One and the same sample provided the 32 T cell receptor beta chains below, sequenced in a study of shared clonotypes between healthy human individuals. Profiled with immunoSEQ multiplex PCR; TCRdb holds only in-frame clones, not every one. The table lists 450,000 to 500,000 clones, approximately 82% of them singletons. Sequencing was performed on PBMCs. These receptors were collected from a woman between 35 and 50 years old in good health. Some clones in this sample may be carry-over from other donors' samples.

This clone occurred a few times. V gene TRBV11-2 combines with J gene TRBJ2-2; 9 bases align to TRBD1. Trimming at V came to 1 base and at J to 0 bases, leaving 0 bases not matched to a gene. The V gene's germline CDR1 is SGHAT and CDR2 FQNNGV. The CDR3 extends over 16 amino acids. CDR3 amino acids: CASSLGQGANTGELFF. The CDR3 nucleotides read TGTGCCAGCAGCTTAGGACAGGGGGCGAACACCGGGGAGCTGTTTTTT.

The chain recombines TRBV6-6 with TRBJ1-5, with TRBD1 matching over 9 bases. The CDR3 contains 16 residues. J gave up 3 bases and V 5 bases, and 8 bases lay outside the gene matches. Germline assignment: CDR1 MNHNY and CDR2 SVGAGI (reference sequence). The CDR3 coding sequence is TGTGCCAGCAGTGGGCTCGACAGGGGGAACAATCAGCCCCAGCATTTT. It is translated as CASSGLDRGNNQPQHF.

The chain links TRBV4-1 to TRBJ1-5, with a weak D call TRBD1 (6 bases). This CDR3 contains 18 residues. Germline loops: CDR1 MGHRA, CDR2 YSYEKL. V was cut by 0 bases and J by 0 bases, with 15 bases left in between. The CDR3 here is CASSQDGSGQYSNQPQHF. The CDR3 DNA sequence: TGCGCCAGCAGCCAAGATGGGTCCGGACAGTATAGCAATCAGCCCCAGCATTTT.

This clone came up many times. The chain uses TRBV5-1 and TRBJ2-1; TRBD1 aligns across 9 bases. J lost 9 bases, V lost 4 bases, and 8 bases had no gene match. Germline loops: CDR1 SGHRS, CDR2 YFSETQ. The CDR3 loop spans 14 amino acids. In DNA form, the CDR3 reads TGCGCCAGCAGCCCGGACAGGGGATGGACTGAGCAGTTCTTC. It is translated as CASSPDRGWTEQFF.

The CDR3 nucleotides are TGTGCCAGCAGCAAAGGAGGGCGGACAAGCTCCTACGAGCAGTACTTC. Protein product: CASSKGGRTSSYEQYF. This chain connects TRBV21-1 to TRBJ2-7. TRBV21-1 is a known pseudogene. This CDR3 is 16 amino acids long.

This clone was counted a few times. The chain has TRBV7-8 and TRBJ1-5; possibly TRBD1 for D (5 bases). CDR1 is SGHVS and CDR2 is FQNEAQ in the germline V gene. The CDR3 has 15 amino acids. The ends were cut back, 2 bases at V and 7 bases at J, with 15 bases in the middle. The CDR3 DNA sequence: TGTGCCAGCAGCTTAAGGGTCGGGGGACGCCAGCCCCAGCATTTT. It encodes CASSLRVGGRQPQHF. Complete variable domain (other parts from reference TRBV7-8 and TRBJ1-5): GAGVSQSPRYKVAKRGQDVALRCDPISGHVSLFWYQQALGQGPEFLTYFQNEAQLDKSGLPSDRFFAERPEGSVSTLKIQRTQQEDSAVYLCASSLRVGGRQPQHFGDGTRLSIL.

Notes on this clone: Other DNA sequences in the sample encode the same CDR3. The chain couples TRBV5-1 to TRBJ2-1; no clear D gene. The CDR3 has 13 amino acids. CDR1 is SGHRS, CDR2 YFSETQ, per germline. Trimming took off 0 bases at V and 5 bases at J, with 6 bases between the two ends. Written as DNA, the CDR3 is TGCGCCAGCAGCTTGGGTGGGGACAATGAGCAGTTCTTC. Protein: CASSLGGDNEQFF.

DNA of the CDR3: TGTGCCATCAGTGAGTACGGGACCAACTATGGCTACACCTTC. Translation gives CAISEYGTNYGYTF. The chain combines TRBV10-3 with TRBJ1-2; D is perhaps TRBD1 (5 bases). Germline lookup yields CDR1 ENHRY and CDR2 SYGVKD. The CDR3 loop spans 14 amino acids. V was cut by 1 base and J by 2 bases, with 8 bases left in between.

In DNA, the CDR3 is TGTGCCAGCAGATTTCTCGGTCCTAACACCGGGGAGCTGTTTTTT. It codes for CASRFLGPNTGELFF. The chain recombines TRBV27 with TRBJ2-2; no reliable D call. The CDR3 covers 15 residues. In germline, CDR1 is MNHEY, CDR2 SMNVEV (reference sequence). The ends were cut back, 6 bases at V and 2 bases at J, with 13 bases in the middle.

CDR3 DNA: TGTGCCAGCAGCCAAAGGTCCAGAAGCTATGGCTACACCTTC. Amino acid sequence: CASSQRSRSYGYTF. The rearrangement uses TRBV7-2 and TRBJ1-2; D remains ambiguous. The CDR3 spans 14 residues. Germline V CDR1 and CDR2: SGHTA, FQGNSA. Trimming left V 5 bases short and J 4 bases short, with 14 bases between. The entire variable domain, with the rest obtained from reference TRBV7-2 and TRBJ1-2, is as follows: GAGVSQSPSNKVTEKGKDVELRCDPISGHTALYWYRQSLGQGLEFLIYFQGNSAPDKSGLPSDRFSAERTGGSVSTLTIQRTQQEDSAVYLCASSQRSRSYGYTFGSGTRLTVV.

The CDR3 nucleotides read TGTGCCAGCAGCTTCGGGGTCCCGAACACTGAAGCTTTCTTT. This translates into CASSFGVPNTEAFF. The chain carries TRBV5-5 and TRBJ1-1; D gene unclear. The CDR3 has 14 residues. Trimming removed 2 bases at V and 1 base at J, with 9 bases between. Germline V gene lookup returns CDR1 SGHKS and CDR2 YYEKEE (reference sequence).

The chain recombines TRBV30 with TRBJ2-7, with D unclear. Trimming took off 3 bases at V and 5 bases at J, with 11 bases between the two ends. In germline, CDR1 is GTSNPN, CDR2 SVGIG (reference sequence). The CDR3 totals 12 residues. The CDR3 reads CAWSVESHEQYF. CDR3 sequence (DNA): TGTGCCTGGAGCGTGGAGTCGCACGAGCAGTACTTC.

This clone turned up a few times. The chain has TRBV5-1 and TRBJ2-1; tentatively, D is TRBD1 or TRBD2 (7 bases each). The germline V gene encodes CDR1 SGHRS and CDR2 YFSETQ. The CDR3 contains 16 residues. V lost 1 base and J 3 bases, leaving 14 bases between the germline ends. CDR3 loop: CASSLIPRGGYNEQFF. The CDR3 DNA reads TGCGCCAGCAGCTTGATCCCCAGGGGGGGCTACAATGAGCAGTTCTTC.

This clone was counted once. This chain links TRBV9 with TRBJ2-7; TRBD1 agrees at 7 bases. The J segment lost 2 bases and the V segment lost 3 bases, leaving 5 bases of the junction unmatched. Germline lookup yields CDR1 SGDLS and CDR2 YYNGEE. The CDR3 is made up of 14 amino acids. CDR3 DNA sequence: TGTGCCAGCAGCGAGACCACAGGGGCCTACGAGCAGTACTTC. Amino acids: CASSETTGAYEQYF. Supplemented by reference TRBV9 and TRBJ2-7, the full variable domain reads DSGVTQTPKHLITATGQRVTLRCSPRSGDLSVYWYQQSLDQGLQFLIQYYNGEERAKGNILERFSAQQFPDLHSELNLSSLELGDSALYFCASSETTGAYEQYFGPGTRLTVT.

The rearrangement uses TRBV4-3 and TRBJ2-3; 13 bases agree with TRBD2. V dropped 4 bases and J dropped 4; count of bases not matched to a gene: 8. Germline CDR1 reads LGHNA; CDR2 reads YSLEER. The CDR3 is 17 residues long. CDR3 nucleotide sequence: TGCGCCAGCAGCCCCTCCTGGACTAGCGGGAGCGCAGATACGCAGTATTTT. As protein: CASSPSWTSGSADTQYF.

This clone was recorded only once. The rearrangement joins TRBV6-5 to TRBJ2-1, with 10 positions matching TRBD2. Germline values: CDR1 MNHEY, CDR2 SVGAGI. V dropped 0 bases and J dropped 2; count of bases not matched to a gene: 1. The CDR3 has 16 residues. The DNA of the CDR3 is TGTGCCAGCAGTTACTCGCTAGCGGGAGCCTACAATGAGCAGTTCTTC. This translates into CASSYSLAGAYNEQFF.

V gene TRBV15 combines with J gene TRBJ2-1, with a tentative D call TRBD2 (7 bases). The germline V and J ends were trimmed by 2 bases and 2 bases, with 19 bases remaining between them. The CDR3 length is 18 residues. CDR1 is LNHNV and CDR2 is YYDKDF in the germline V gene (reference sequence). CDR3 coding DNA: TGTGCCACCAGCAGACCCCACAGGGCTAGCGGAGCCTACAATGAGCAGTTCTTC. Protein sequence: CATSRPHRASGAYNEQFF. The entire variable domain, with the rest obtained from reference TRBV15 and TRBJ2-1, is as follows: DAMVIQNPRYQVTQFGKPVTLSCSQTLNHNVMYWYQQKSSQAPKLLFHYYDKDFNNEADTPDNFQSRRPNTSFCFLDIRSPGLGDTAMYLCATSRPHRASGAYNEQFFGPGTRLTVL.

This clone was counted many times. The rearrangement joins TRBV5-1 to TRBJ2-3, with D hard to call. Germline V gene sequence: CDR1 SGHRS, CDR2 YFSETQ. V was shortened by 3 bases and J by 2 bases, with 16 bases between the two germline ends. The CDR3 covers 16 residues. DNA of the CDR3: TGCGCCAGCAGCTCCGCGTCGGGCAGACCCACAGATACGCAGTATTTT. Protein product: CASSSASGRPTDTQYF. The full variable domain, with the rest looked up from reference TRBV5-1 and TRBJ2-3, is KAGVTQTPRYLIKTRGQQVTLSCSPISGHRSVSWYQQTPGQGLQFLFEYFSETQRNKGNFPGRFSGRQFSNSRSEMNVSTLELGDSALYLCASSSASGRPTDTQYFGPGTRLTVL.

The gene calls are TRBV28 and TRBJ2-3; 9 bases line up with TRBD2. The V gene's germline CDR1 is MDHEN and CDR2 SYDVKM. J lost 4 bases, V lost 5 bases, and 7 bases had no gene match. The CDR3 extends over 15 amino acids. CDR3: CASSPLRGGADTQYF. CDR3 DNA: TGTGCCAGCAGTCCCCTCCGCGGGGGGGCAGATACGCAGTATTTT. The full variable domain, in which reference TRBV28 and TRBJ2-3 provide the parts outside the CDR3, is DVKVTQSSRYLVKRTGEKVFLECVQDMDHENMFWYRQDPGLGLRLIYFSYDVKMKEKGDIPEGYSVSREKKERFSLILESASTNQTSMYLCASSPLRGGADTQYFGPGTRLTVL.

V is TRBV9 and J is TRBJ2-3, with a possible D match to TRBD2 (5 bases). From germline, CDR1 is SGDLS and CDR2 YYNGEE. CDR3 length: 13 residues. The V end was cut by 0 bases, the J end by 6 bases, with 8 bases between. The CDR3 is CASSVAGEDTQYF. The CDR3 DNA reads TGTGCCAGCAGCGTAGCTGGGGAGGATACGCAGTATTTT.

This clone was detected many times. V is TRBV29-1 and J is TRBJ2-1; D gene ambiguous. There are 14 residues in the CDR3. The germline V gene has CDR1 SQVTM and CDR2 ANQGSEA. Trimming took 5 bases from V and 8 from J, leaving 19 bases between them. The CDR3 DNA reads TGCAGCGTTTGCAAGGGAACCGTTATCGATGAGCAGTTCTTC. This sequence encodes CSVCKGTVIDEQFF.

The rearrangement links TRBV6-6 to TRBJ2-3; weak D call: TRBD1 (5 bases). This CDR3 has 14 residues. V lost 4 bases, J lost 6 bases, and 14 bases lay in between. The germline gives CDR1 MNHNY, CDR2 SVGAGI (reference sequence). The CDR3 is CASSSYAQGDTQYF. DNA for the CDR3: TGTGCCAGCAGTTCCTACGCTCAGGGTGATACGCAGTATTTT.

This CDR3 reads CASSPRQGGSYETQYF. The DNA for the CDR3 is TGTGCCAGCTCACCACGGCAGGGGGGTTCATATGAGACCCAGTACTTC. The chain recombines TRBV18 with TRBJ2-5, with D possibly matching TRBD1 (7 bases). The germline gives CDR1 KGHSH, CDR2 LQKENI. The CDR3 spans 16 residues. Trimming cost V 1 base and J 5 bases, with 17 bases left between them.

V usage is TRBV11-2 and J usage is TRBJ2-3, with D perhaps TRBD1 (5 bases). The CDR3 contains 18 residues. Germline CDR1 reads SGHAT; CDR2 reads FQNNGV. The ends were cut back, 1 base at V and 0 bases at J, with 17 bases in the middle. The CDR3 DNA is TGTGCCAGCAGCTTAGTTAGGGGTCCTTCTCGGAGCACAGATACGCAGTATTTT. Encoded protein: CASSLVRGPSRSTDTQYF.

The CDR3 here is CASSLGGTSGYNEQFF. In nucleotides, the CDR3 is TGTGCCAGCAGTTTGGGCGGGACTAGCGGATACAATGAGCAGTTCTTC. This rearrangement joins TRBV28 to TRBJ2-1, with 11 positions matching TRBD2. V was clipped by 3 bases and J by 4 bases; unmatched bases: 5. Germline values: CDR1 MDHEN, CDR2 SYDVKM. This CDR3 region has 16 residues.

CDR3 DNA sequence: TGTGCCAGCAGCCGAGCTAGCGGGAGTGCCTACAATGAGCAGTTCTTC. As protein: CASSRASGSAYNEQFF. The rearrangement uses TRBV14 and TRBJ2-1; 10 positions match TRBD2. Germline V gives CDR1 SGHDN, CDR2 FVKESK. The trim removed 4 bases at V and 2 bases at J, leaving 5 bases unmatched. The CDR3 covers 16 residues. Combining the CDR3 with reference TRBV14 and TRBJ2-1 gives the whole variable domain EAGVTQFPSHSVIEKGQTVTLRCDPISGHDNLYWYRRVMGKEIKFLLHFVKESKQDESGMPNNRFLAERTGGTYSTLKVQPAELEDSGVYFCASSRASGSAYNEQFFGPGTRLTVL.

This clone was seen just once. This chain connects TRBV7-9 to TRBJ2-6; no clear D gene. Trimming stripped 6 bases from V and 0 bases from J, with 12 bases between. CDR1 is SEHNR, CDR2 FQNEAQ, per germline (reference sequence). The length of the CDR3 is 16 residues. CDR3 amino acids: CASRSTGTSGANVLTF. As DNA, the CDR3 is TGTGCCAGCAGATCGACCGGAACCTCTGGGGCCAACGTCCTGACTTTC.

The rearrangement uses TRBV11-2 and TRBJ1-1; a possible D gene is TRBD1 (6 bases). V was pared by 6 bases and J by 3 bases, with 20 bases between. Germline V gene sequence: CDR1 SGHAT, CDR2 FQNNGV. The CDR3 is 16 amino acids. Here the CDR3 reads CASSQHQGPTDTEAFF. In DNA, the CDR3 is TGTGCCAGCAGTCAACACCAGGGGCCGACGGACACTGAAGCTTTCTTT.

This chain connects TRBV4-1 to TRBJ2-3; D could derive from TRBD1 or TRBD2 (5 bases each). This CDR3 spans 17 amino acids. With 1 base removed from V and 8 bases from J, the gap between germline ends came to 22 bases. Germline V gene lookup returns CDR1 MGHRA and CDR2 YSYEKL. The CDR3 DNA sequence: TGCGCCAGCAGCCAAGCCTCCGGGACCGTAAATGAGGGTACGCAGTATTTT. It yields the protein CASSQASGTVNEGTQYF.

This clone has only a few counts. The chain couples TRBV6-6 to TRBJ1-4; possible D gene TRBD1, 6 bases. Germline V lookup: CDR1 MNHNY, CDR2 SVGAGI (reference sequence). The CDR3 extends over 16 amino acids. V lost 4 bases to trimming and J lost 0 bases, with 12 bases between them. CDR3 loop: CASSSPRTATNEKLFF. Written as DNA, the CDR3 is TGTGCCAGCAGTTCCCCTAGGACAGCAACTAATGAAAAACTGTTTTTT.

This rearrangement joins TRBV5-4 to TRBJ2-7; D is unclear. The germline V and J ends were trimmed by 4 bases and 1 base, with 12 bases remaining between them. CDR3 length equals 14 residues. Germline V gene sequence: CDR1 SGHNT, CDR2 YYREEE (reference sequence). The CDR3 is CASSEGIGSYEQYF. DNA for the CDR3: TGTGCCAGCAGCGAAGGAATCGGGTCCTACGAGCAGTACTTC.

Comment on this clone: A far larger clone differs by one base, so this is likely a read error. At the DNA level, this CDR3 is encoded by other sequences in the same sample as well. The chain joins TRBV4-2 to TRBJ1-1; a weak D match, TRBD1 (5 bases). The CDR3 length is 13 residues. V dropped 4 bases and J dropped 1 base, with 7 bases sitting between them. Germline CDR1 and CDR2: LGHNA and YNFKEQ. The CDR3 reads CASSPGQNTEAFF. The CDR3 DNA follows: TGTGCCAGCAGCCCCGGACAGAACACTGAAGCTTTCTTT.